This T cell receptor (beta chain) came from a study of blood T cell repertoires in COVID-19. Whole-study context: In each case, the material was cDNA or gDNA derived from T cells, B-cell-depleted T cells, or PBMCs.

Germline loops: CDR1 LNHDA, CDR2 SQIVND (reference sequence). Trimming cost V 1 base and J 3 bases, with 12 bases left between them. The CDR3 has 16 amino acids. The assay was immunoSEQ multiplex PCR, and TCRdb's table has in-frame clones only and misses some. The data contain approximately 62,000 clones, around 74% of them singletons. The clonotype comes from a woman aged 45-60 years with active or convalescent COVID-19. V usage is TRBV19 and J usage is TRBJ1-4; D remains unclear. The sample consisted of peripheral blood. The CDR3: CASSIGSGSANEKLFF. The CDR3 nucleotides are TGTGCCAGTAGTATAGGATCCGGGTCGGCTAATGAAAAACTGTTTTTT.